This T cell receptor beta chain was identified during a study of cytomegalovirus exposure and HLA in healthy donors. The study, taken as a whole, reports: The study had only CMV serostatus as immune exposure information.

Trimming at V came to 3 bases and at J to 2 bases, leaving 4 bases not matched to a gene. In germline, CDR1 is SGHAT, CDR2 FQNNGV. CDR3 length: 15 residues. 13 Jbeta primers and 60 Vbeta primers were used for the PCR. Data came from immunoSEQ multiplex PCR; TCRdb stores just in-frame clones and leaves some out. Of some 170,000 clones listed, just over 70% are singletons. Details on this clone: The target antigen is unknown.

The chain recombines TRBV11-2 with TRBJ2-7, with 10 bases matching TRBD2. The sequencing sample was made of PBMCs. The sequence was obtained from a man aged 18 to 29 in good health and CMV-seropositive. The chain's CDR3 is CASSLGTSVTYEQYV. In nucleotides, the CDR3 is TGTGCCAGCAGCTTGGGGACTAGCGTTACCTACGAGCAGTACGTC.